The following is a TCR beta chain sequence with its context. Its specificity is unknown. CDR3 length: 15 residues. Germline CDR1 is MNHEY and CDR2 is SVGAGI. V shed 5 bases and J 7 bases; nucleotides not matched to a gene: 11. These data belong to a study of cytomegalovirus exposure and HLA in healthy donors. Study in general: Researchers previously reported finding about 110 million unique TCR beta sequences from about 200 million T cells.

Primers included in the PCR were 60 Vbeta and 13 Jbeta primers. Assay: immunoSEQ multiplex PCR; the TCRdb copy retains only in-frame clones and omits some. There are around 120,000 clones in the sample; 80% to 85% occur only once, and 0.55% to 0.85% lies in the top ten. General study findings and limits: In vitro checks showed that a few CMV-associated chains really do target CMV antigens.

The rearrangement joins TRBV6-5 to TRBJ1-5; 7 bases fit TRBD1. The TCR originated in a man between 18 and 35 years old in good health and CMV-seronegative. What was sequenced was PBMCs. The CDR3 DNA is TGTGCCAGCAGTGGAGACAGGGTTCTAAGACAGCCCCAGCATTTT. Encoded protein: CASSGDRVLRQPQHF.